This entry concerns a single T cell receptor beta chain. Some clones are missing from TCRdb's copy, which holds only in-frame ones; the method was immunoSEQ multiplex PCR. The sample shows about 51,000 clones, 65% to 80% of them seen only once. The sample is drawn from a study of a mutant IDH1 vaccine in newly diagnosed glioma. V dropped 5 bases and J dropped 2; count of bases not matched to a gene: 11. This CDR3 is built from 16 residues. Germline V gene sequence: CDR1 SGHTA, CDR2 FQGNSA. Sample time point: baseline, week 1 (first vaccination visit). Treatment specified: pre-vaccination baseline after standard-of-care therapy.

The rearrangement uses TRBV7-2 and TRBJ1-2, with 7 bases identical to TRBD1. Sequencing used PBMCs, obtained from a glioma patient treated with radiotherapy, temozolomide or both. The origin of this receptor is a woman between 40 and 55 years old with glioma. CDR3 coding DNA: TGTGCCAGCAGCCCCTCACAGGGGCGTAAGAACTATGGCTACACCTTC. This translates into CASSPSQGRKNYGYTF.